This entry lists 25 T cell receptor beta chains sequenced from one sample in a study of cytomegalovirus exposure and HLA in healthy donors. PCR was performed using 60 Vbeta and 13 Jbeta primers. The table came from immunoSEQ multiplex PCR; TCRdb's copy has only in-frame clones and leaves some out. The data contain under 300,000 clones, almost 85% of them singletons. The sample consisted of PBMCs. These receptor sequences come from a woman aged 40 to 49 in good health and CMV-seropositive.

The V call is TRBV30, the J call TRBJ2-1, with 16 positions matching TRBD2. The CDR3 runs 17 residues. V dropped 3 bases and J dropped 3; count of bases not matched to a gene: 5. Looked up from germline, CDR1 is GTSNPN and CDR2 is SVGIG (reference sequence). The CDR3 loop reads CAWRWGLAGGGYNEQFF. In DNA, the CDR3 is TGTGCCTGGAGGTGGGGACTAGCGGGAGGGGGCTACAATGAGCAGTTCTTC.

J is TRBJ2-5 and V is TRBV29-1, with TRBD1 identical over 7 bases. J was trimmed by 1 base and V by 3 bases; bases with no gene match: 5. Germline CDR1 reads SQVTM; CDR2 reads ANQGSEA. This CDR3 spans 14 amino acids. CDR3 region: CSVETGQSQETQYF. The CDR3 DNA sequence: TGCAGCGTTGAGACGGGACAGTCCCAAGAGACCCAGTACTTC.

The CDR3 reads CASSAGTSGPHEQFF. DNA for the CDR3: TGTGCCAGCAGTGCTGGGACTAGCGGGCCACATGAGCAGTTCTTC. The chain has TRBV2 and TRBJ2-1, with TRBD2 identical over 12 bases. Germline CDR1 and CDR2: SNHLY and FYNNEI. This CDR3 spans 15 amino acids. J gave up 8 bases and V 4 bases, and 6 bases lay outside the gene matches.

This chain links TRBV10-3 with TRBJ2-5; tentatively, D is TRBD1 (6 bases). CDR1 is ENHRY, CDR2 SYGVKD, per germline. The CDR3 spans 11 residues. Trimming left V 5 bases short and J 5 bases short, with 6 bases between. Written as DNA, the CDR3 is TGTGCCATCAGTCAGGGGGAGACCCAGTACTTC. This gives the protein CAISQGETQYF.

The CDR3 region has the DNA TGTGCCGGCCAGGGGTCTTTGGCAGATACGCAGTATTTT. Protein sequence: CAGQGSLADTQYF. The chain links TRBV30 to TRBJ2-3; possibly TRBD1 for D (6 bases). V lost 8 bases to trimming and J lost 4 bases, with 16 bases between them. CDR3 length: 13 amino acids. Germline V lookup: CDR1 GTSNPN, CDR2 SVGIG (reference sequence).

The chain joins TRBV7-2 to TRBJ1-1, with no clear D. CDR1 and CDR2 (germline): SGHTA, FQGNSA. Trimming shortened V by 0 bases and J by 5 bases, and 10 bases separated the two germline ends. The CDR3 covers 14 residues. The DNA of the CDR3 is TGTGCCAGCAGCTTAGCGGAGGGTAAGACTGAAGCTTTCTTT. Residues: CASSLAEGKTEAFF.

The chain employs TRBV29-1 and TRBJ1-1; D perhaps matches TRBD1 (5 bases). Germline V CDR1 and CDR2: SQVTM, ANQGSEA. The ends were cut back, 2 bases at V and 1 base at J, with 11 bases in the middle. The CDR3 is 14 residues long. CDR3 DNA sequence: TGCAGCGTTGAACTGGGGGGACCGAACACTGAAGCTTTCTTT. This gives the protein CSVELGGPNTEAFF.

The chain combines TRBV30 with TRBJ1-4, with D unresolved. Trimming left V 0 bases short and J 6 bases short, with 8 bases between. The germline CDR1 and CDR2 sequences are GTSNPN and SVGIG (reference sequence). This CDR3 is 13 amino acids long. The CDR3 DNA reads TGTGCCTGGAGTGTATTAGATGATGAAAAACTGTTTTTT. This codes for CAWSVLDDEKLFF.

The chain employs TRBV5-6 and TRBJ2-3, with 9 nucleotides matching TRBD1. The CDR3 covers 19 residues. Trimming took 4 bases from V and 3 from J; bases not matched to a gene: 18. Looked up from germline, CDR1 is SGHDT and CDR2 is YYEEEE. Written as DNA, the CDR3 is TGTGCCAGCAGCCCCTCCCTTAAACCGGGACAGGGAAGTACAGATACGCAGTATTTT. This sequence encodes CASSPSLKPGQGSTDTQYF.

As to this clone: At one of its ends the junction is not consistent with the germline gene, which may arise from a read error. The V call is TRBV14, the J call TRBJ2-7; possible D gene TRBD1, 5 bases. The CDR3 runs to 15 residues. Per germline, CDR1 SGHDN and CDR2 FVKESK. The CDR3 loop reads CASKQGPSGTYEQYF. The CDR3, as DNA: TGTGCCAGCAAGCAGGGCCCCTCGGGTACCTATGAGCAGTACTTC.

The gene calls are TRBV11-3 and TRBJ2-7, with D unclear. The germline V and J ends were trimmed by 0 bases and 3 bases, with 6 bases remaining between them. The CDR3 is 13 amino acids. Germline V gives CDR1 SGHNT, CDR2 YENEEA. This CDR3 is CASSLEADYEQYF. CDR3 sequence (DNA): TGTGCCAGCAGCTTAGAGGCGGACTACGAGCAGTACTTC. The entire variable domain, with the rest obtained from reference TRBV11-3 and TRBJ2-7, is as follows: EAGVVQSPRYKIIEKKQPVAFWCNPISGHNTLYWYLQNLGQGPELLIRYENEEAVDDSQLPKDRFSAERLKGVDSTLKIQPAELGDSAVYLCASSLEADYEQYFGPGTRLTVT.

V and J are TRBV7-9 and TRBJ1-1, with 9 bases that match TRBD1. The V and J ends lost 8 bases and 0 bases, in that order; junction bases with no gene match: 13. The CDR3 is 17 residues long. In germline, CDR1 is SEHNR, CDR2 FQNEAQ (reference sequence). DNA for the CDR3: TGTGCCAGCGCCCCGGGACAGGGCCTTAAAATGAACACTGAAGCTTTCTTT. Translation gives CASAPGQGLKMNTEAFF.

The rearrangement links TRBV30 to TRBJ2-5, with a weak D call TRBD2 (5 bases). The J call could be wrong; TRBJ2-7 is a better fit for the DNA end. This CDR3 spans 13 amino acids. Germline loops: CDR1 GTSNPN, CDR2 SVGIG (reference sequence). The CDR3, as DNA: TGTGCCTGGCGTACAGCTGGAGGCTACGAGCAGTACTTC. Residues: CAWRTAGGYEQYF.

CDR3 DNA sequence: TGTGCCAGCAGCTTAGACGGTACAGGATCTGGAAACACCATATATTTT. Amino acids: CASSLDGTGSGNTIYF. V gene TRBV7-9 combines with J gene TRBJ1-3, with TRBD1 as a possible D gene (5 bases). The V gene's germline CDR1 is SEHNR and CDR2 FQNEAQ (reference sequence). The CDR3 length is 16 residues. Deletions cut 1 base from V and 1 base from J, with 11 bases between.

This clone was seen only once. The V call is TRBV30, the J call TRBJ1-2; 8 bases fit TRBD1. CDR1 is GTSNPN and CDR2 is SVGIG in the germline V gene (reference sequence). V gave up 0 bases and J gave up 5 bases; unmatched junction bases: 23. The CDR3 length is 20 residues. The CDR3 sequence: CAWSVWGPGQAVPTSYGYTF. DNA for the CDR3: TGTGCCTGGAGTGTATGGGGCCCGGGACAGGCCGTACCGACCTCTTATGGCTACACCTTC.

This sequence joins TRBV4-3 and TRBJ2-1, with D possibly being TRBD2 (6 bases). The germline V and J ends were trimmed by 4 bases and 10 bases, with 8 bases remaining between them. Germline V gene lookup returns CDR1 LGHNA and CDR2 YSLEER. The CDR3 extends over 11 amino acids. In nucleotides, the CDR3 is TGCGCCAGCAGCCCAGGACTAGAGCAGTTCTTC. Its translation: CASSPGLEQFF.

This clone was counted a single time. The CDR3, as DNA: TGTGCCAGCAGTTCTAGCGGCAAACTTTACGAGCAGTACTTC. Translated, it gives CASSSSGKLYEQYF. V is TRBV13 and J is TRBJ2-7; 7 nucleotides line up with TRBD2. Germline CDR1 and CDR2: PRHDT and FYEKMQ (reference sequence). There are 14 residues in the CDR3. Losses at the gene ends were 6 bases for V and 4 bases for J; bases not matched to a gene: 9.

The rearrangement joins TRBV15 to TRBJ1-1, with D hard to call. The length of the CDR3 is 15 residues. The V gene lost 1 base and the J gene lost 0 bases, with 9 bases spanning the gap. CDR1 LNHNV and CDR2 YYDKDF come from the germline V gene (reference sequence). The chain's CDR3 is CATSRVVLMNTEAFF. The CDR3 DNA reads as TGTGCCACCAGCAGAGTTGTACTCATGAACACTGAAGCTTTCTTT.

The rearrangement joins TRBV7-3 to TRBJ2-3; a possible D gene is TRBD2 (6 bases). CDR1 and CDR2 (germline): SGHTA, FQGTGA. The CDR3 sequence is 15 residues long. V dropped 5 bases and J dropped 0 bases, with 12 bases sitting between them. The CDR3 is CASSPGGTSTDTQYF. CDR3 sequence (DNA): TGTGCCAGCAGCCCCGGCGGGACCAGCACAGATACGCAGTATTTT.

The V call is TRBV28, the J call TRBJ2-7, with 9 bases that match TRBD2. V shed 6 bases and J 2 bases; nucleotides not matched to a gene: 11. Germline V CDR1 and CDR2: MDHEN, SYDVKM. The CDR3 sequence is 16 residues long. The CDR3 region has the DNA TGTGCCAGCAGCTTTAGTAGCGGGAGTCCCCCCTACGAGCAGTACTTC. Encoded protein: CASSFSSGSPPYEQYF.

This clone was detected only once. The V gene is TRBV6-5, the J gene TRBJ1-1, with D perhaps TRBD1 (5 bases). Per germline, CDR1 MNHEY and CDR2 SVGAGI. With 2 bases removed from V and 5 bases from J, the gap between germline ends came to 12 bases. This CDR3 is 14 amino acids long. The CDR3 sequence: CASSYDHGGTEAFF. The DNA of the CDR3 is TGTGCCAGCAGTTACGACCACGGGGGGACTGAAGCTTTCTTT.

This rearrangement joins TRBV7-2 to TRBJ1-2, with 9 nucleotides matching TRBD1. This CDR3 contains 17 residues. The junction had 8 bases not matched to a gene; V was cut back by 3 bases and J by 0 bases. CDR1 SGHTA and CDR2 FQGNSA come from the germline V gene. The CDR3 sequence is CASSLGTGTLANYGYTF. The DNA for the CDR3 is TGTGCCAGCAGCTTGGGGACAGGGACCCTGGCTAACTATGGCTACACCTTC. The full variable domain, with the rest looked up from reference TRBV7-2 and TRBJ1-2, is GAGVSQSPSNKVTEKGKDVELRCDPISGHTALYWYRQSLGQGLEFLIYFQGNSAPDKSGLPSDRFSAERTGGSVSTLTIQRTQQEDSAVYLCASSLGTGTLANYGYTFGSGTRLTVV.

The J gene is TRBJ2-3, the V gene TRBV12-2; TRBD2, the table's D call, lacks a check against the DNA. TRBV12-2 is assigned pseudogene status. CDR3 size: 14 residues. The CDR3 region has the DNA TGTGCAAGTCGCTTAGAGAGGAGTAGCGATACGCAGTATTTT. Residues: CASRLERSSDTQYF.

V and J are TRBV19 and TRBJ1-2; TRBD1 might be the D (6 bases). Per the germline V gene, CDR1 is LNHDA and CDR2 is SQIVND (reference sequence). The V and J ends lost 6 bases and 2 bases respectively, with 13 bases between them. CDR3 length equals 14 residues. CDR3 DNA: TGTGCCAGTAGCTCAGGGGTAGCGAACTATGGCTACACCTTC. Its translation: CASSSGVANYGYTF.

The V and J genes are TRBV9 and TRBJ2-7; 7 bases are shared with TRBD2. The CDR3 runs to 14 residues. Germline values: CDR1 SGDLS, CDR2 YYNGEE. With 4 bases clipped from V and 4 bases from J, the junction kept 8 bases outside the gene matches. CDR3 DNA: TGTGCCAGCAGCAAAGACTCGGGAGGATACGAGCAGTACTTC. As protein: CASSKDSGGYEQYF. The full variable domain, in which reference TRBV9 and TRBJ2-7 provide the parts outside the CDR3, is DSGVTQTPKHLITATGQRVTLRCSPRSGDLSVYWYQQSLDQGLQFLIQYYNGEERAKGNILERFSAQQFPDLHSELNLSSLELGDSALYFCASSKDSGGYEQYFGPGTRLTVT.